This T cell receptor beta chain stems from a study of T-cell reconstitution after alpha-beta-depleted transplantation in children. The CDR3 runs to 11 residues. V was cut by 6 bases and J by 4 bases, with 7 bases left in between. Germline CDR1 MDHEN, CDR2 SYDVKM. A TCRbeta library incorporating unique molecular identifiers was prepared. TCRdb redid the calling of the PCR reads with MiXCR, one entry per CDR3 protein. Of 500,000 to 650,000 distinct CDR3 sequences in the sample, about 10% were seen once. This clonotype has only a few counts. The TCR sequence derives from a female patient aged 2-10 years who had a stem cell transplant for aplastic anemia, so the T cells may come from the graft donor. The chain has TRBV28 and TRBJ2-7, with D hard to call. Specimen: PBMCs, mostly from graft donor cells, collected 180 days after TCRalphabeta/CD19-depleted stem cell transplant. CDR3: CASRMDYEQYF. The DNA of the CDR3 is TGTGCCAGCAGGATGGATTACGAGCAGTACTTC. Full variable domain (rest looked up from reference TRBV28 and TRBJ2-7): DVKVTQSSRYLVKRTGEKVFLECVQDMDHENMFWYRQDPGLGLRLIYFSYDVKMKEKGDIPEGYSVSREKKERFSLILESASTNQTSMYLCASRMDYEQYFGPGTRLTVT.